The 28 T cell receptor beta chains below come from one sample, sequenced in a study of cytomegalovirus exposure and HLA in healthy donors. The study ran its PCR with 60 Vbeta and 13 Jbeta primers. Assay used: immunoSEQ multiplex PCR; TCRdb lists only in-frame clones, some missing. The sample consists of more than 200,000 clones, approximately 79% of them appearing once. Sequences were obtained from PBMCs. Source of these receptors: a man aged 18 to 30 in good health and CMV-seronegative.

This CDR3 reads CASSESDTLRGDYGYTF. The DNA for the CDR3 is TGTGCCAGCAGCGAGAGCGACACACTCAGGGGGGACTATGGCTACACCTTC. V is TRBV9 and J is TRBJ1-2; 7 positions agree with TRBD1. V lost 3 bases and J lost 3; bases outside the gene matches: 14. The V gene's germline CDR1 is SGDLS and CDR2 YYNGEE. This CDR3 spans 17 amino acids.

The chain employs TRBV5-4 and TRBJ1-2; D remains unclear. The V end was cut by 1 base, the J end by 8 bases, with 12 bases between. Germline V gene lookup returns CDR1 SGHNT and CDR2 YYREEE (reference sequence). The CDR3 has 13 amino acids. Here the CDR3 reads CASSLPVGEGYTF. The CDR3 nucleotides read TGTGCCAGCAGCTTGCCAGTCGGGGAGGGCTACACCTTC.

The rearrangement links TRBV27 to TRBJ2-3; 10 bases are shared with TRBD2. The CDR3 sequence is 16 residues long. The germline gives CDR1 MNHEY, CDR2 SMNVEV (reference sequence). V lost 8 bases and J lost 2; bases outside the gene matches: 10. The CDR3 spells CASGSGGDYPTDTQYF. The CDR3 nucleotides are TGTGCCAGCGGCAGCGGGGGGGATTACCCCACAGATACGCAGTATTTT.

This clone showed up just a few times. The V call is TRBV10-3, the J call TRBJ2-6; 13 positions match TRBD2. Germline V lookup: CDR1 ENHRY, CDR2 SYGVKD. Trimming took 10 bases from V and 1 from J; bases not matched to a gene: 4. CDR3 length: 16 residues. This chain's CDR3 is CATGLAGESGANVLTF. The CDR3 nucleotides read TGTGCCACAGGACTAGCGGGGGAATCTGGGGCCAACGTCCTGACTTTC.

The rearrangement uses TRBV28 and TRBJ1-1; D remains unclear. Trimming took off 2 bases at V and 10 bases at J, with 14 bases between the two ends. In germline, CDR1 is MDHEN, CDR2 SYDVKM. This CDR3 is built from 13 residues. CDR3 sequence: CASSLKLYRAAFF. The CDR3 DNA is TGTGCCAGCAGTTTAAAGCTCTACCGCGCAGCTTTCTTT.

V usage is TRBV28 and J usage is TRBJ2-4; 8 bases are a match to TRBD1. Unmatched junction bases numbered 4, after V lost 1 base and J lost 2 bases. Germline values: CDR1 MDHEN, CDR2 SYDVKM. This CDR3 contains 16 residues. In DNA, the CDR3 is TGTGCCAGCAGTTTATCCGGACAGGGCACCAAAAACATTCAGTACTTC. This sequence encodes CASSLSGQGTKNIQYF.

The rearrangement joins TRBV7-9 to TRBJ2-5; a possible D gene is TRBD2 (6 bases). The germline V gene has CDR1 SEHNR and CDR2 FQNEAQ (reference sequence). This CDR3 comprises 14 residues. Trimming took 7 bases from V and 2 from J, leaving 14 bases between them. CDR3: CASTFAGGQETQYF. CDR3 nucleotide sequence: TGTGCCAGCACCTTCGCTGGGGGGCAAGAGACCCAGTACTTC.

The chain couples TRBV7-6 to TRBJ1-5; 10 bases line up with TRBD1. This CDR3 has 21 amino acids. V lost 8 bases and J lost 5; bases outside the gene matches: 27. CDR1 SGHVS and CDR2 FNYEAQ come from the germline V gene. CDR3 coding DNA: TGTGCCAGCCCGGGGGGTCTTGGTCTTTTGCTTGTGGGGACAGGGGATCAGCCCCAGCATTTT. Amino acid sequence: CASPGGLGLLLVGTGDQPQHF.

This clone showed up just once. The chain joins TRBV7-9 to TRBJ1-1; 10 nucleotides match TRBD1. Germline CDR1 SEHNR, CDR2 FQNEAQ (reference sequence). This CDR3 region has 16 residues. V lost 5 bases, J lost 5 bases, and 11 bases stayed unmatched. The CDR3, as DNA: TGTGCCAGCAGCCCTCGCCGGGACAGGGGAAATACTGAAGCTTTCTTT. This translates into CASSPRRDRGNTEAFF.

The chain is built from TRBV11-3 and TRBJ2-2, with 12 nucleotides matching TRBD1. Germline assignment: CDR1 SGHNT and CDR2 YENEEA. Trimming removed 5 bases from V and 7 bases from J; junction bases left unmatched: 11. The CDR3 is 17 residues long. The CDR3: CASSHEPGTGGLGELFF. The CDR3 DNA reads as TGTGCCAGCAGCCATGAACCGGGGACAGGGGGCCTCGGGGAGCTGTTTTTT.

The chain is built from TRBV6-6 and TRBJ2-2; 10 nucleotides agree with TRBD1. Looked up from germline, CDR1 is MNHNY and CDR2 is SVGAGI (reference sequence). The CDR3 sequence is 16 residues long. V lost 6 bases and J lost 6; bases outside the gene matches: 10. Written as DNA, the CDR3 is TGTGCCAGCAGACTTAGACAGGGGGCGCTCTCCGGGGAGCTGTTTTTT. Translating it yields CASRLRQGALSGELFF.

The genes are TRBV7-9 and TRBJ1-2; unclear D gene. V gave up 1 base and J gave up 9 bases, with 12 bases separating them. In germline, CDR1 is SEHNR, CDR2 FQNEAQ (reference sequence). This CDR3 region has 13 residues. The CDR3: CASSLGRVVSYTF. CDR3 nucleotides: TGTGCCAGCAGCTTAGGCCGGGTGGTCAGCTACACCTTC.

The rearrangement uses TRBV7-2 and TRBJ2-7; perhaps TRBD2 as D (5 bases). This CDR3 has 15 residues. Germline V gene lookup returns CDR1 SGHTA and CDR2 FQGNSA. The V end was cut by 2 bases, the J end by 7 bases, with 18 bases between. CDR3 nucleotides: TGTGCCAGCAGCTTAATAGGCGCTAGGTCGGGAGAGCAGTACTTC. Translation: CASSLIGARSGEQYF.

This clone occurred once. V and J are TRBV4-2 and TRBJ1-3; D unresolved. Trimming pared 2 bases from V and 6 bases from J, leaving 5 bases between. This CDR3 region has 12 residues. Germline CDR1 LGHNA, CDR2 YNFKEQ. This CDR3 reads CASSQSANTIYF. The DNA of the CDR3 is TGTGCCAGCAGCCAAAGCGCAAACACCATATATTTT.

Concerning this clone: Different DNA sequences within this sample yield the same CDR3. This chain uses TRBV7-2 with TRBJ2-3, with 9 bases fitting TRBD2. Germline values: CDR1 SGHTA, CDR2 FQGNSA. The CDR3 loop spans 16 amino acids. V was pared by 1 base and J by 2 bases, with 4 bases of the junction left unmatched. The CDR3 coding sequence is TGTGCCAGCAGCTTAGAGGCTAGCGGGAACACAGATACGCAGTATTTT. Encoded protein: CASSLEASGNTDTQYF.

J is TRBJ2-3 and V is TRBV5-1; the D is unclear. The CDR3 is 13 residues long. Trimming removed 2 bases at V and 6 bases at J, with 10 bases between. From germline, CDR1 is SGHRS and CDR2 YFSETQ. Here the CDR3 reads CASSLVGYDTQYF. CDR3 DNA sequence: TGCGCCAGCAGCTTAGTCGGTTACGATACGCAGTATTTT. The full variable domain, rest sourced from reference TRBV5-1 and TRBJ2-3, is KAGVTQTPRYLIKTRGQQVTLSCSPISGHRSVSWYQQTPGQGLQFLFEYFSETQRNKGNFPGRFSGRQFSNSRSEMNVSTLELGDSALYLCASSLVGYDTQYFGPGTRLTVL.

The chain couples TRBV30 to TRBJ1-5; 8 bases fit TRBD1. The length of the CDR3 is 15 residues. Trimming cost V 1 base and J 5 bases; bases outside gene matches: 7. Germline CDR1 and CDR2: GTSNPN and SVGIG (reference sequence). The chain's CDR3 is CAWSALDREDQPQHF. CDR3 bases: TGTGCCTGGAGTGCATTGGACAGGGAGGATCAGCCCCAGCATTTT.

DNA for the CDR3: TGTGCCAGCAGCTTAGTCGGCCTAGCGGGGGACAACACCGGGGAGCTGTTTTTT. Translation: CASSLVGLAGDNTGELFF. The J gene is TRBJ2-2, the V gene TRBV7-2; 10 bases match TRBD2. Germline CDR1 and CDR2: SGHTA and FQGNSA. V dropped 1 base and J dropped 2; count of bases not matched to a gene: 7. This CDR3 contains 18 residues.

The CDR3 DNA reads TGTGCCAGCAGTCCCTCCGATGGCGGGGTATACAATGAGCAGTTCTTC. Its translation: CASSPSDGGVYNEQFF. The rearrangement joins TRBV6-6 to TRBJ2-1; possibly TRBD2 for D (6 bases). Germline values: CDR1 MNHNY, CDR2 SVGAGI (reference sequence). V was cut by 5 bases and J by 4 bases, with 18 bases left in between. The CDR3 is 16 residues long.

The sample holds one count of this clone. CDR3 nucleotides: TGTGCCAGCAGCTTAGGGCTAGCGGGGGGGCCGGGCACCGGGGAGCTGTTTTTT. Translating gives CASSLGLAGGPGTGELFF. V gene TRBV7-2 combines with J gene TRBJ2-2, with TRBD2 identical over 12 bases. V shed 1 base and J 4 bases; nucleotides not matched to a gene: 7. In germline, CDR1 is SGHTA, CDR2 FQGNSA. The CDR3 totals 18 residues.

The CDR3 DNA follows: TGCGCCAGCAGCCGAGAGATTCCTAGCGGGAGAGCCTACAATGAGCAGTTCTTC. Translating it yields CASSREIPSGRAYNEQFF. The rearrangement uses TRBV4-3 and TRBJ2-1, with 10 bases fitting TRBD2. Germline lookup yields CDR1 LGHNA and CDR2 YSLEER. V shed 4 bases and J 2 bases; nucleotides not matched to a gene: 11. The CDR3 consists of 18 residues.

The chain employs TRBV19 and TRBJ1-5, with D hard to call. Germline assignment: CDR1 LNHDA and CDR2 SQIVND (reference sequence). Trimming took 0 bases from V and 5 from J, leaving 11 bases between them. The CDR3 spans 15 residues. The CDR3 DNA reads as TGTGCCAGTAGTATAGAGGGCACGTCCTATCAGCCCCAGCATTTT. Residues: CASSIEGTSYQPQHF.

The chain recombines TRBV11-3 with TRBJ1-6; 7 positions agree with TRBD1. This CDR3 has 19 amino acids. Germline CDR1 SGHNT, CDR2 YENEEA. J lost 0 bases, V lost 5 bases, and 13 bases had no gene match. The CDR3, as DNA: TGTGCCAGCAGCCGGAGACAGGGATCAGAAGGCTCCTATAATTCACCCCTCCACTTT. Protein product: CASSRRQGSEGSYNSPLHF. Drawing the rest from reference TRBV11-3 and TRBJ1-6, the complete variable domain is EAGVVQSPRYKIIEKKQPVAFWCNPISGHNTLYWYLQNLGQGPELLIRYENEEAVDDSQLPKDRFSAERLKGVDSTLKIQPAELGDSAVYLCASSRRQGSEGSYNSPLHFGNGTRLTVT.

The chain links TRBV27 to TRBJ1-1, with D possibly matching TRBD1 (5 bases). The CDR3 length is 16 residues. V lost 3 bases to trimming and J lost 3 bases, with 17 bases between them. In germline, CDR1 is MNHEY, CDR2 SMNVEV (reference sequence). CDR3 in DNA: TGTGCCAGCAGTTTTGGGAGGGCGAGGGACTACACTGAAGCTTTCTTT. Residues: CASSFGRARDYTEAFF.

The J gene is TRBJ1-3, the V gene TRBV5-1; maybe TRBD1 (6 bases). V shed 4 bases and J shed 2 bases, with 19 bases lying between them. The length of the CDR3 is 17 residues. From germline, CDR1 is SGHRS and CDR2 YFSETQ. The CDR3 region has the DNA TGCGCCAGCAGCACCGGACAGCTACTCGGGACTGGAAACACCATATATTTT. It is translated as CASSTGQLLGTGNTIYF.

The rearrangement links TRBV18 to TRBJ1-4; tentative D call: TRBD1 (6 bases). There are 15 residues in the CDR3. Per the germline V gene, CDR1 is KGHSH and CDR2 is LQKENI. The V end was cut by 1 base, the J end by 5 bases, with 11 bases between. The CDR3 DNA reads as TGTGCCAGCTCACCACGGACAGAGCCCAATGAAAAACTGTTTTTT. Translated, it gives CASSPRTEPNEKLFF.

The V and J genes are TRBV25-1 and TRBJ2-2; 7 bases agree with TRBD1. The germline V gene has CDR1 MGHDK and CDR2 SYGVNS. CDR3 length: 15 residues. After removal of 5 bases from V and 2 bases from J, the junction contained 5 bases not matched to a gene. CDR3: CASSPRQGNTGELFF. The CDR3 DNA is TGTGCCAGCAGTCCCCGACAGGGTAACACCGGGGAGCTGTTTTTT.

The chain uses TRBV6-6 and TRBJ1-4; 8 bases are shared with TRBD1. The CDR3 is 13 amino acids. Per germline, CDR1 MNHNY and CDR2 SVGAGI (reference sequence). Trimming took 5 bases from V and 13 from J; bases not matched to a gene: 9. CDR3 in DNA: TGTGCCAGCAGTCCCGGGACAGGTAGTGGACTGTTTTTT. It encodes CASSPGTGSGLFF.